This T cell receptor beta chain was identified during a study of T cells in Graves' hyperthyroidism and ophthalmopathy. Active moderate-to-severe ophthalmopathy, Clinical Activity Score at least 3, NOSPECS at least 4, under 3 months' duration. RNA transcripts served as the template for amplifying TCR beta CDR3 regions. HTBI primers were employed in a first-round RT-PCR of the TCR CDR3. From the multiplex PCR reads, TCRdb called clonotypes with MiXCR, one entry per CDR3 protein. This sample yields roughly 400,000 distinct CDR3 sequences, of which around an eighth are seen a single time; under 30% belongs to the top ten. The CDR3 covers 15 residues. V shed 2 bases, J shed 6 bases, and the junction held 6 bases outside the gene matches. From germline, CDR1 is MDHEN and CDR2 SYDVKM. This clonotype was recorded at least ten times.

This receptor was taken from a man aged 50 to 60 with Graves' ophthalmopathy. This chain joins TRBV28 and TRBJ2-7; 11 bases align to TRBD2. Sequencing was done on a sample of blood. CDR3 in amino acids: CASSLPLAGGSEQYF. The CDR3 nucleotides are TGTGCCAGCAGTTTACCCCTAGCGGGAGGTAGCGAGCAGTACTTC.